Listed below are T cell receptor beta chains from one sample, sequenced in a study of persistence of HIV-infected CD4 T cells. Only in-frame clones appear in the TCRdb table, and some are missing; sequencing was by immunoSEQ multiplex PCR. The data show 45,000 or so clones, 70% to 90% seen once. These receptors have no identified antigens. The input for sequencing was CD4+ T cells sorted from PBMCs after approximately 19-hour stimulation, taken from a patient who received antiretroviral therapy. The receptors come from an adult woman with HIV who was CMV-seropositive. Both conserved end residues are part of each CDR3. Each record gives: J gene, V gene, CDR3 protein.

TRBJ2-3	TRBV7-9	CASSLGDGRSTDTQYF
TRBJ2-1	TRBV27	CASSLKGERDNEQFF
TRBJ1-1	TRBV29-1	CSSQQGGTEAFF
TRBJ2-5	TRBV18	CASSRTRSQETQYF
TRBJ1-2	TRBV5-5	CASSPTSRSYTF
TRBJ2-2	TRBV28	CASQGLARTGELFF
TRBJ1-2	TRBV6-1	CASSGAAGTHGYTF
TRBJ1-3	TRBV29-1	CSVGTGGSSGNTIYF
TRBJ1-1	TRBV7-2	CASSLAALGTEAFF
TRBJ1-5	TRBV7-9	CASSLGGYQPQHF
TRBJ2-7	TRBV11-3	CASSLPGLVFYEQYF
TRBJ1-1	TRBV6-5	CASTLVAGAAEAFF
TRBJ1-2	TRBV4-1	CASSQVTGKDGYTF
TRBJ1-5	TRBV2	CASSEEAYLRGNQPQHF
TRBJ1-1	TRBV7-3	CASSSTGLLGDTEAFF
TRBJ2-3	TRBV5-1	CASSFASGRSDTQYF
TRBJ1-5	TRBV15	CATSSEDQPQHF
TRBJ1-2	TRBV18	CASSPERGYTF
TRBJ2-1	TRBV28	CASSLLALGGHNEQFF
TRBJ2-5	TRBV7-3	CASSAGTIGGQETQYF
TRBJ2-7	TRBV3-1/TRBV3-2	CASSQDRRGEQYF
TRBJ1-2	TRBV2	CASSERLAYGYTF
TRBJ2-7	TRBV19	CASISGSYEQYF
TRBJ2-1	TRBV5-5	CASSPGTSYNEQFF
TRBJ1-5	TRBV27	CASSLVVGSQPQHF
TRBJ1-5	TRBV19	CASSIGRGRVHQPQHF
TRBJ1-5	TRBV7-2	CASSLTGTNQPQHF
TRBJ2-1	TRBV7-3	CASSDPSGTYNEQFF
TRBJ1-2	TRBV28	CASSFRGTADYGYTF